Listed here are 5 T cell receptor beta chains from one sample, sequenced in a study of blood T cells in healthy people across ages. Combining a sample-barcoded 5' primer with a J-beta primer mix, a second PCR ran for roughly 7 to 12 cycles. TCRdb re-called the 5' RACE reads with MiXCR, one entry per CDR3 protein. The sample has over 950,000 distinct CDR3 sequences; approximately 38% are singletons. Sequences were obtained from blood. These receptors all stem from a man aged 18 to 29 in good health.

This sequence joins TRBV20-1 and TRBJ1-4, with D perhaps matching TRBD1 (5 bases). Trimming left V 5 bases short and J 8 bases short, with 15 bases between. CDR1 is DFQATT, CDR2 SNEGSKA, per germline (reference sequence). CDR3 length: 13 amino acids. CDR3 coding DNA: TGCAGTGCTCCCCCTCGGGGGAACGAAAAACTGTTTTTT. Residues: CSAPPRGNEKLFF.

The genes are TRBV25-1 and TRBJ1-3; TRBD1 agrees at 9 bases. Germline CDR1 reads MGHDK; CDR2 reads SYGVNS. This CDR3 has 19 amino acids. J lost 0 bases, V lost 0 bases, and 9 bases had no gene match. CDR3 bases: TGTGCCAGCAGTGAATATACACAGGGGGCTTTATACTCTGGAAACACCATATATTTT. Protein product: CASSEYTQGALYSGNTIYF.

In its sample, this clonotype was seen a few times. V gene TRBV7-2 combines with J gene TRBJ2-1; D assignment may be TRBD1 or TRBD2 (6 bases each). Germline CDR1 reads SGHTA; CDR2 reads FQGNSA. The V end lost 1 base, the J end lost 9 bases, and 16 bases lay between the germline ends. The CDR3 is made up of 15 amino acids. CDR3 amino acids: CASSLGNREVGEQFF. For the CDR3, the DNA is TGTGCCAGCAGCTTAGGGAACAGGGAGGTCGGTGAGCAGTTCTTC.

The CDR3 DNA sequence: TGTGCCTGGAGTGTGGGGTTAACTGAAGCTTTCTTT. Its translation is CAWSVGLTEAFF. J is TRBJ1-1 and V is TRBV30; D ambiguous. Trimming pared 0 bases from V and 5 bases from J, leaving 7 bases between. Germline CDR1 GTSNPN, CDR2 SVGIG (reference sequence). The CDR3 extends over 12 amino acids. Variable domain in full (rest from reference TRBV30 and TRBJ1-1): SQTIHQWPATLVQPVGSPLSLECTVEGTSNPNLYWYRQAAGRGLQLLFYSVGIGQISSEVPQNLSASRPQDRQFILSSKKLLLSDSGFYLCAWSVGLTEAFFGQGTRLTVV.

The chain uses TRBV7-2 and TRBJ2-3; D unresolved. V was trimmed by 1 base and J by 6 bases, leaving 5 bases between them. Germline-derived CDR1 and CDR2 are SGHTA and FQGNSA. This CDR3 region has 12 residues. CDR3 DNA: TGTGCCAGCAGCTTAGGTTGGGATACGCAGTATTTT. Amino acid sequence: CASSLGWDTQYF.